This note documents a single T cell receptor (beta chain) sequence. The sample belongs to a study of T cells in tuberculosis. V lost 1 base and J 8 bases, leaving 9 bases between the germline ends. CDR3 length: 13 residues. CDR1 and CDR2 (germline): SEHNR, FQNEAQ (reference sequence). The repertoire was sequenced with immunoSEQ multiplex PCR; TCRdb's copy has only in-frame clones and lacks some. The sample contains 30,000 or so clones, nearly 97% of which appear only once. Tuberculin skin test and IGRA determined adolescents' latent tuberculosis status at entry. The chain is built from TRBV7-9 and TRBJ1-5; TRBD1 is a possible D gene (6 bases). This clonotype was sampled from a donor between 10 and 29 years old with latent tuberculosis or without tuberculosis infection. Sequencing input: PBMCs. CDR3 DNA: TGTGCCAGCAGCTTAGAGGGGGTTGAGCCCCAGCATTTT. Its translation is CASSLEGVEPQHF.